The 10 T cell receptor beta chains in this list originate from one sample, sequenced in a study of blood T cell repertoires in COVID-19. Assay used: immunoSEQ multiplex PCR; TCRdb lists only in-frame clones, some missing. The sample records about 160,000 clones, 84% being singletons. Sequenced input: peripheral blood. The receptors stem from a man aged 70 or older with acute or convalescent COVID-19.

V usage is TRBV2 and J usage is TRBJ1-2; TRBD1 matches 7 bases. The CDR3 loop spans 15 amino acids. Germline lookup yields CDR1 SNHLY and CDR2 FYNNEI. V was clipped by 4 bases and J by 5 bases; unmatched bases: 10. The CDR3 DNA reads TGTGCCAGCAGTGTTGGGCAGGGGGGAGTATATGGCTACACCTTC. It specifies CASSVGQGGVYGYTF. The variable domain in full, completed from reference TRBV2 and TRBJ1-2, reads EPEVTQTPSHQVTQMGQEVILRCVPISNHLYFYWYRQILGQKVEFLVSFYNNEISEKSEIFDDQFSVERPDGSNFTLKIRSTKLEDSAMYFCASSVGQGGVYGYTFGSGTRLTVV.

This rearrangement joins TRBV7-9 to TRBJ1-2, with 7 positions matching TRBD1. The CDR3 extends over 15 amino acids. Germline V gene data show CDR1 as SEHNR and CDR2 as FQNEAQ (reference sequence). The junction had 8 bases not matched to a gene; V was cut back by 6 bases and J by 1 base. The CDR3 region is CASSRDSPSNYGYTF. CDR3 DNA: TGTGCCAGCAGTAGGGACAGTCCCAGTAACTATGGCTACACCTTC.

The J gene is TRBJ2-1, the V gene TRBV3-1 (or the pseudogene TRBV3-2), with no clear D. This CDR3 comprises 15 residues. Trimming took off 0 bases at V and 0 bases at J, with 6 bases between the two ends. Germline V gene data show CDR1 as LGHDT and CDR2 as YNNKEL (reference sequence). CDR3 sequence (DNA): TGTGCCAGCAGCCAAGATACAGTCTCCTACAATGAGCAGTTCTTC. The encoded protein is CASSQDTVSYNEQFF.

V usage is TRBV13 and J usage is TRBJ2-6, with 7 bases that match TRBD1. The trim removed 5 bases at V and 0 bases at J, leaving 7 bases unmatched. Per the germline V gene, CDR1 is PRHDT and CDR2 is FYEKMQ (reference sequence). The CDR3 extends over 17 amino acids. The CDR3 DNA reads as TGTGCCAGCAGCAGAGGACAGGCGCGCTCTGGGGCCAACGTCCTGACTTTC. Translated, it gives CASSRGQARSGANVLTF.

The DNA for the CDR3 is TGTGCCACCAGCAGAGGTGCAGGGGTTGGTGGCTACACCTTC. Protein sequence: CATSRGAGVGGYTF. The V call is TRBV15, the J call TRBJ1-2, with D perhaps TRBD1 (6 bases). The germline CDR1 and CDR2 sequences are LNHNV and YYDKDF (reference sequence). This CDR3 contains 14 residues. Trimming left V 1 base short and J 7 bases short, with 13 bases between.

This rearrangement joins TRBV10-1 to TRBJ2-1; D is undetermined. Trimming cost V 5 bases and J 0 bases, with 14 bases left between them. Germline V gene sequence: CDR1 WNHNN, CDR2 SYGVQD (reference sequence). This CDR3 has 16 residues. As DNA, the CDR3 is TGCGCCAGCAGTTCTTCCAGGATCAGCTCCTACAATGAGCAGTTCTTC. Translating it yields CASSSSRISSYNEQFF.

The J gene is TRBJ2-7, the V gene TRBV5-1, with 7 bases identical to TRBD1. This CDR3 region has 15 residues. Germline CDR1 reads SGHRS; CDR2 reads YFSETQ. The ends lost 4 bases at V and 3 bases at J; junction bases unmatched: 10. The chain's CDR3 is CASSQTGIRGYEQYF. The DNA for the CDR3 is TGCGCCAGCAGCCAGACAGGGATTAGAGGCTACGAGCAGTACTTC.

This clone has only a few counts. CDR3 protein: CASSLRPRLWGDEKLFF. For the CDR3, the DNA is TGTGCCAGCAGCTTGCGCCCCAGATTGTGGGGGGATGAAAAACTGTTTTTT. V and J are TRBV7-8 and TRBJ1-4, with a possible D match to TRBD1 (5 bases). The CDR3 consists of 17 residues. V was shortened by 3 bases and J by 6 bases, with 20 bases between the two germline ends. Germline V lookup: CDR1 SGHVS, CDR2 FQNEAQ.

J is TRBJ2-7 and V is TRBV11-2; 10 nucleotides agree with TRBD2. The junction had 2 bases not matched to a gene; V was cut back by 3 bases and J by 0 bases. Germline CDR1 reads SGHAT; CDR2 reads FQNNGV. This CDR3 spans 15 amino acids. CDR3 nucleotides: TGTGCCAGCAGCTTCGGACTAGCGGTCTCCTACGAGCAGTACTTC. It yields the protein CASSFGLAVSYEQYF.

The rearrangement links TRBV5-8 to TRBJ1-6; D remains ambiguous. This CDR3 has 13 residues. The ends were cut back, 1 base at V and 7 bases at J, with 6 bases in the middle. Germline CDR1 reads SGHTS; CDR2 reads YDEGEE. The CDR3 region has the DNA TGTGCCAGCAGCTTGCGTCGGAATTCACCCCTCCACTTT. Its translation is CASSLRRNSPLHF.